The 29 T cell receptor beta chains presented below share a single source sample, sequenced in a study of blood T cell repertoires in COVID-19. Profiling relied on immunoSEQ multiplex PCR, and the TCRdb table lists in-frame clones only, not all of them. The sample yields approximately 260,000 clones, around 86% seen once. Sequencing used PBMCs or T cells enriched from blood (not recorded which). The receptors were sampled from a woman aged 40 to 55 with acute COVID-19.

The V and J genes are TRBV5-6 and TRBJ2-2; 10 bases are a match to TRBD2. This CDR3 comprises 16 residues. Germline CDR1 and CDR2: SGHDT and YYEEEE. With V trimmed by 4 bases and J by 4 bases, 7 bases remained unmatched. CDR3 in amino acids: CASSPPLAGPTGELFF. The CDR3 nucleotides read TGTGCCAGCAGCCCACCACTAGCGGGACCCACCGGGGAGCTGTTTTTT.

This chain joins TRBV5-1 and TRBJ2-7; no clear D. Germline loops: CDR1 SGHRS, CDR2 YFSETQ. This CDR3 contains 14 residues. Trimming cost V 4 bases and J 0 bases, with 11 bases left between them. The CDR3 loop reads CASSPQESSYEQYF. The DNA for the CDR3 is TGCGCCAGCAGCCCCCAGGAAAGCTCCTACGAGCAGTACTTC.

CDR3 amino acids: CASSINWGGSLADTQYF. In nucleotides, the CDR3 is TGTGCCAGTAGTATAAATTGGGGGGGGTCTCTGGCAGATACGCAGTATTTT. J is TRBJ2-3 and V is TRBV19; 7 positions agree with TRBD2. Germline V gene sequence: CDR1 LNHDA, CDR2 SQIVND (reference sequence). This CDR3 is built from 17 residues. The ends lost 2 bases at V and 4 bases at J; junction bases unmatched: 12.

The chain joins TRBV19 to TRBJ1-1; weak D call: TRBD1 (6 bases). The CDR3 has 13 residues. Germline CDR1 is LNHDA and CDR2 is SQIVND (reference sequence). Deletions cut 4 bases from V and 9 bases from J, with 15 bases between. Here the CDR3 reads CASSTLGASKAFF. CDR3 DNA: TGTGCCAGTAGTACCCTGGGGGCTTCGAAAGCTTTCTTT.

This chain connects TRBV15 to TRBJ2-1; possible D gene TRBD2, 6 bases. This CDR3 contains 16 residues. Germline CDR1 LNHNV, CDR2 YYDKDF (reference sequence). V gave up 0 bases and J gave up 6 bases, with 15 bases separating them. For the CDR3, the DNA is TGTGCCACCAGCAGAGATACCGGGAGTGGAGGCAATGAGCAGTTCTTC. As protein: CATSRDTGSGGNEQFF. Full variable domain (remainder filled in from reference TRBV15 and TRBJ2-1): DAMVIQNPRYQVTQFGKPVTLSCSQTLNHNVMYWYQQKSSQAPKLLFHYYDKDFNNEADTPDNFQSRRPNTSFCFLDIRSPGLGDTAMYLCATSRDTGSGGNEQFFGPGTRLTVL.

The V and J genes are TRBV19 and TRBJ2-5, with D perhaps TRBD2 (6 bases). V lost 3 bases, J lost 7 bases, and 15 bases lay in between. Germline assignment: CDR1 LNHDA and CDR2 SQIVND (reference sequence). The CDR3 spans 14 residues. CDR3 sequence reads: CASSMGGTKRTQYF. The CDR3 nucleotides are TGTGCCAGTAGTATGGGGGGAACGAAAAGGACCCAGTACTTC.

V and J are TRBV5-4 and TRBJ2-1; 15 bases align to TRBD2. The CDR3 has 18 amino acids. V lost 1 base and J lost 4; bases outside the gene matches: 6. Germline CDR1 SGHNT, CDR2 YYREEE (reference sequence). CDR3 coding DNA: TGTGCCAGCAGCTTGTCCCCCGGGACTAGCGGGAGGTACAATGAGCAGTTCTTC. Its protein is CASSLSPGTSGRYNEQFF. The full variable domain, in which reference TRBV5-4 and TRBJ2-1 provide the parts outside the CDR3, is ETGVTQSPTHLIKTRGQQVTLRCSSQSGHNTVSWYQQALGQGPQFIFQYYREEENGRGNFPPRFSGLQFPNYSSELNVNALELDDSALYLCASSLSPGTSGRYNEQFFGPGTRLTVL.

Here the CDR3 reads CASSQGTGSYEQYF. The CDR3 DNA reads as TGTGCCAGCAGCCAAGGGACAGGATCCTACGAGCAGTACTTC. This chain connects TRBV7-9 to TRBJ2-7; TRBD1 aligns across 8 bases. Germline V gives CDR1 SEHNR, CDR2 FQNEAQ (reference sequence). The CDR3 covers 14 residues. V shed 5 bases and J 1 base; nucleotides not matched to a gene: 4.

The chain employs TRBV25-1 and TRBJ2-5; 13 positions match TRBD2. In germline, CDR1 is MGHDK, CDR2 SYGVNS. The CDR3 has 18 amino acids. V lost 7 bases and J lost 1; bases outside the gene matches: 12. The CDR3 DNA sequence: TGTGCCAGCACCGGAGGACTAGCGGGAGATGGGGGCCAAGAGACCCAGTACTTC. Translating gives CASTGGLAGDGGQETQYF.

This clone has only one observation. The rearrangement uses TRBV19 and TRBJ1-1; D gene uncertain. The ends were cut back, 3 bases at V and 0 bases at J, with 5 bases in the middle. Looked up from germline, CDR1 is LNHDA and CDR2 is SQIVND (reference sequence). The CDR3 consists of 13 residues. CDR3 protein: CASSIQMNTEAFF. The CDR3 nucleotides read TGTGCCAGTAGTATCCAAATGAACACTGAAGCTTTCTTT.

This clone appeared a single time. The chain employs TRBV4-1 and TRBJ1-6; TRBD1 matches at 7 bases. CDR1 is MGHRA, CDR2 YSYEKL, per germline. With V trimmed by 1 base and J by 9 bases, 3 bases remained unmatched. This CDR3 has 14 amino acids. The CDR3 sequence is CASSQGDRASPLHF. CDR3 bases: TGCGCCAGCAGCCAAGGGGACAGAGCTTCACCCCTCCACTTT.

The chain has TRBV7-9 and TRBJ2-2, with TRBD2 matching 8 bases. The germline V gene encodes CDR1 SEHNR and CDR2 FQNEAQ (reference sequence). V trimming: 5 bases; J trimming: 1 base; junction bases outside the gene matches: 6. The CDR3 length is 16 residues. The CDR3 loop reads CASSQGSGMNTGELFF. The CDR3 DNA follows: TGTGCCAGCAGCCAAGGTAGCGGGATGAACACCGGGGAGCTGTTTTTT.

The V gene is TRBV5-4, the J gene TRBJ2-4; TRBD2 matches 14 bases. In germline, CDR1 is SGHNT, CDR2 YYREEE (reference sequence). The CDR3 sequence is 16 residues long. The V segment lost 5 bases and the J segment 6 bases; nucleotides outside the gene matches: 7. The CDR3, as DNA: TGTGCCAGCAGGTCCGGACTAGCGGGAGGATCAAACATTCAGTACTTC. Protein: CASRSGLAGGSNIQYF.

This rearrangement joins TRBV30 to TRBJ2-2, with D perhaps matching TRBD2 (5 bases). The germline V gene encodes CDR1 GTSNPN and CDR2 SVGIG (reference sequence). The CDR3 loop spans 11 amino acids. Trimming took 8 bases from V and 5 from J, leaving 9 bases between them. Here the CDR3 DNA reads TGTGCCCGAACGGGGACCGGGGAGCTGTTTTTT. Its translation is CARTGTGELFF.

The rearrangement links TRBV2 to TRBJ1-2; the D gene is possibly TRBD1 (6 bases). V was pared by 3 bases and J by 2 bases, with 7 bases between. CDR3 length: 13 amino acids. CDR1 and CDR2 from the germline V gene are SNHLY and FYNNEI. Here the CDR3 DNA reads TGTGCCAGCAGTGAGCAGGGGAACTATGGCTACACCTTC. It encodes CASSEQGNYGYTF.

V and J are TRBV27 and TRBJ2-1; 9 positions agree with TRBD1. From germline, CDR1 is MNHEY and CDR2 SMNVEV (reference sequence). This CDR3 region has 17 residues. Losses at the gene ends were 5 bases for V and 6 bases for J; bases not matched to a gene: 14. The CDR3 region is CASSPWEGQGSFNEQFF. The DNA of the CDR3 is TGTGCCAGCAGTCCCTGGGAGGGACAGGGTAGTTTCAATGAGCAGTTCTTC.

This clone was counted at least ten times. The V call is TRBV19, the J call TRBJ2-5; possible D gene TRBD1, 6 bases. Per germline, CDR1 LNHDA and CDR2 SQIVND (reference sequence). The ends were cut back, 7 bases at V and 4 bases at J, with 19 bases in the middle. The CDR3 sequence is 15 residues long. This CDR3 is CASNESRGFAETQYF. The DNA of the CDR3 is TGTGCCAGTAACGAGAGCAGGGGCTTTGCAGAGACCCAGTACTTC.

The chain carries TRBV7-8 and TRBJ2-3, with a tentative D call TRBD2 (6 bases). CDR3 length: 14 amino acids. Germline values: CDR1 SGHVS, CDR2 FQNEAQ. V lost 1 base to trimming and J lost 7 bases, with 12 bases between them. The CDR3 nucleotides read TGTGCCAGCAGCTTAGACGGGAGAGGCAATACGCAGTATTTT. Translating it yields CASSLDGRGNTQYF.

This chain connects TRBV2 to TRBJ1-4; tentatively, D is TRBD1 (6 bases). The CDR3 is 13 residues long. V lost 8 bases, J lost 7 bases, and 14 bases lay in between. Germline CDR1 is SNHLY and CDR2 is FYNNEI. CDR3 protein: CASSRDTSEKLFF. For the CDR3, the DNA is TGTGCCAGCTCCCGGGACACAAGTGAAAAACTGTTTTTT.

The chain recombines TRBV5-8 with TRBJ1-5, with D unclear. Trimming took off 5 bases at V and 4 bases at J, with 13 bases between the two ends. The CDR3 runs 14 residues. In germline, CDR1 is SGHTS, CDR2 YDEGEE. The DNA of the CDR3 is TGTGCCAGCAGTCCAGCGGGTTTTAATCAGCCCCAGCATTTT. Translating it yields CASSPAGFNQPQHF.

CDR3 bases: TGTGCCAGCAGCTTAAGTCAGCGGGATACGCAGTATTTT. Translation gives CASSLSQRDTQYF. The chain joins TRBV11-2 to TRBJ2-3; a possible D gene is TRBD2 (5 bases). V was shortened by 2 bases and J by 6 bases, with 9 bases between the two germline ends. Germline CDR1 reads SGHAT; CDR2 reads FQNNGV. The CDR3 loop spans 13 amino acids.

This chain connects TRBV20-1 to TRBJ1-2; TRBD1 agrees at 12 bases. The junction had 6 bases not matched to a gene; V was cut back by 3 bases and J by 4 bases. Germline lookup yields CDR1 DFQATT and CDR2 SNEGSKA (reference sequence). The CDR3 runs to 15 residues. DNA for the CDR3: TGCAGTGCTAGTTGGGACAGGGGGCGGGCCTATGGCTACACCTTC. The encoded protein is CSASWDRGRAYGYTF.

This chain connects TRBV28 to TRBJ1-1; D not resolved. The CDR3 loop spans 13 amino acids. From germline, CDR1 is MDHEN and CDR2 SYDVKM. With 5 bases removed from V and 2 bases from J, the gap between germline ends came to 9 bases. The CDR3 sequence: CASSLLGNTEAFF. CDR3 nucleotides: TGTGCCAGCAGTCTCCTGGGCAACACTGAAGCTTTCTTT.

This chain joins TRBV9 and TRBJ2-1, with 12 positions matching TRBD2. This CDR3 is built from 17 residues. V lost 3 bases and J lost 12; bases outside the gene matches: 16. Germline assignment: CDR1 SGDLS and CDR2 YYNGEE. CDR3 sequence reads: CASSAKTSGSAAVRQFF. DNA for the CDR3: TGTGCCAGCAGCGCGAAGACTAGCGGGAGCGCGGCGGTTCGGCAGTTCTTC.

The V and J genes are TRBV9 and TRBJ1-1; 10 bases map to TRBD1. V lost 0 bases and J lost 4; bases outside the gene matches: 9. CDR3 length: 17 amino acids. Germline values: CDR1 SGDLS, CDR2 YYNGEE. CDR3 coding DNA: TGTGCCAGCAGCGTAGAGGACAGGGGGATATTGAGCACTGAAGCTTTCTTT. Protein product: CASSVEDRGILSTEAFF.

This clone showed up just once. The V and J genes are TRBV7-2 and TRBJ1-1; D gene ambiguous. Trimming took 2 bases from V and 5 from J, leaving 12 bases between them. The germline V gene has CDR1 SGHTA and CDR2 FQGNSA. CDR3 size: 14 residues. CDR3 protein: CASSLNWGGTEAFF. The CDR3, as DNA: TGTGCCAGCAGCTTAAATTGGGGAGGTACTGAAGCTTTCTTT.

The chain combines TRBV27 with TRBJ2-7; TRBD2 might be the D (6 bases). The germline V and J ends were trimmed by 0 bases and 6 bases, with 12 bases remaining between them. Germline V CDR1 and CDR2: MNHEY, SMNVEV (reference sequence). The length of the CDR3 is 14 residues. The CDR3 DNA follows: TGTGCCAGCAGTTTATCGAGGGGCGGGGCCGAGCAGTACTTC. Translated, it gives CASSLSRGGAEQYF.

This clone was seen more than once but under ten times. This chain uses TRBV11-2 with TRBJ1-5; D is uncertain. This CDR3 has 13 amino acids. The ends were cut back, 4 bases at V and 3 bases at J, with 7 bases in the middle. Germline V gene sequence: CDR1 SGHAT, CDR2 FQNNGV. CDR3 DNA sequence: TGTGCCAGCAGCTACAGTGTCAATCAGCCCCAGCATTTT. Translating gives CASSYSVNQPQHF. The full variable domain, rest sourced from reference TRBV11-2 and TRBJ1-5, is EAGVAQSPRYKIIEKRQSVAFWCNPISGHATLYWYQQILGQGPKLLIQFQNNGVVDDSQLPKDRFSAERLKGVDSTLKIQPAKLEDSAVYLCASSYSVNQPQHFGDGTRLSIL.

The chain combines TRBV30 with TRBJ1-1; 7 nucleotides agree with TRBD1. Germline loops: CDR1 GTSNPN, CDR2 SVGIG (reference sequence). The CDR3 sequence is 14 residues long. The trim removed 4 bases at V and 4 bases at J, leaving 9 bases unmatched. CDR3 sequence: CAWKAGGGITEAFF. The CDR3 coding sequence is TGTGCCTGGAAGGCAGGGGGAGGAATCACTGAAGCTTTCTTT. The whole variable domain, filled in from reference TRBV30 and TRBJ1-1, reads SQTIHQWPATLVQPVGSPLSLECTVEGTSNPNLYWYRQAAGRGLQLLFYSVGIGQISSEVPQNLSASRPQDRQFILSSKKLLLSDSGFYLCAWKAGGGITEAFFGQGTRLTVV.